The source of this T cell receptor (beta chain) is a study of identifying expanded T cells in peripheral blood. TCRdb keeps only in-frame clones here, not all; method: immunoSEQ multiplex PCR. The data show 50,000 to 60,000 clones, 82% seen once. This clone was counted only a few times. Antigen unknown. The CDR3 consists of 15 residues. CDR1 is SNHLY, CDR2 FYNNEI, per germline. V was shortened by 5 bases and J by 4 bases, with 12 bases between the two germline ends. Study-wide findings and caveats: About 1.3 clones differed between technical replicates, versus about 15 and 19 over time. Two-week clone count variance significantly increased as total template count grew.

J is TRBJ1-6 and V is TRBV2; perhaps TRBD1 as D (5 bases). The source is a person aged 18 to 69 in good health. Sample: blood. The CDR3 DNA reads TGTGCCAGCAGTACCCAGGGAGGATATAATTCACCCCTCCACTTT. This sequence encodes CASSTQGGYNSPLHF.